The 2 T cell receptor beta chains reported below all come from one sample, sequenced in a study of OX40 agonist ivuxolimab in advanced cancers. Clones were read by immunoSEQ multiplex PCR, and TCRdb kept only the in-frame ones, dropping some. Here the sample spans approximately 68,000 clones, about 90% being singletons. The specimen was CD4+ or CD8+ T cells sorted from blood, collected in a trial of the OX40 agonist ivuxolimab. Every receptor here comes from an adult with an advanced solid tumor such as melanoma, head and neck, liver or kidney cancer.

J is TRBJ2-3 and V is TRBV10-3, with 9 bases lining up with TRBD2. The CDR3 totals 17 residues. V was pared by 5 bases and J by 2 bases, with 11 bases of the junction left unmatched. Germline CDR1 ENHRY, CDR2 SYGVKD. The CDR3: CAISFTVTSGATDTQYF. DNA for the CDR3: TGTGCCATCAGTTTTACGGTGACTAGCGGCGCCACAGATACGCAGTATTTT.

The chain carries TRBV4-3 and TRBJ2-3, with a tentative D call TRBD2 (6 bases). V lost 0 bases and J lost 4, with 20 bases in between. Germline V gene sequence: CDR1 LGHNA, CDR2 YSLEER. The CDR3 totals 18 residues. CDR3 nucleotides: TGCGCCAGCAGCCAAGATAGGATGGCGGGAAGAGGTTCAGATACGCAGTATTTT. Protein sequence: CASSQDRMAGRGSDTQYF.